This T cell receptor beta chain was captured by sequencing in a study of shared clonotypes between healthy human individuals. Study results and caveats: Researchers sampled blood only, noting tissue repertoires likely differ.

For this clone: The antigen is unknown.

Source study methods: Sequence data from immunoSEQ were junction-only and lacked quality scores; consequently, filtering differed. The protocol was immunoSEQ multiplex PCR, while the TCRdb copy is restricted to in-frame clones and leaves out a portion. Clonal size and the V and J genes are those of that table, whereas D and trimming came from the DNA. The data show roughly 890,000 clones, 80% to 95% seen once. In the naive CD8 group, cells lacked CD45RO and were positively selected for CCR7, so terminally differentiated effector memory CD45RA+ cells were left out. The V segment lost 3 bases and the J segment 3 bases; nucleotides outside the gene matches: 8. Per the germline V gene, CDR1 is KGHSH and CDR2 is LQKENI. The CDR3 contains 17 residues.

Sample: naive CD8+ T cells sorted from blood. The rearrangement links TRBV18 to TRBJ1-3; 10 bases are shared with TRBD1. This clonotype was obtained from a young man in good health. CDR3 DNA sequence: TGTGCCAGCTCACCCCGGGGGACAGGGGCAGTTGGAAACACCATATATTTT. Translation gives CASSPRGTGAVGNTIYF.